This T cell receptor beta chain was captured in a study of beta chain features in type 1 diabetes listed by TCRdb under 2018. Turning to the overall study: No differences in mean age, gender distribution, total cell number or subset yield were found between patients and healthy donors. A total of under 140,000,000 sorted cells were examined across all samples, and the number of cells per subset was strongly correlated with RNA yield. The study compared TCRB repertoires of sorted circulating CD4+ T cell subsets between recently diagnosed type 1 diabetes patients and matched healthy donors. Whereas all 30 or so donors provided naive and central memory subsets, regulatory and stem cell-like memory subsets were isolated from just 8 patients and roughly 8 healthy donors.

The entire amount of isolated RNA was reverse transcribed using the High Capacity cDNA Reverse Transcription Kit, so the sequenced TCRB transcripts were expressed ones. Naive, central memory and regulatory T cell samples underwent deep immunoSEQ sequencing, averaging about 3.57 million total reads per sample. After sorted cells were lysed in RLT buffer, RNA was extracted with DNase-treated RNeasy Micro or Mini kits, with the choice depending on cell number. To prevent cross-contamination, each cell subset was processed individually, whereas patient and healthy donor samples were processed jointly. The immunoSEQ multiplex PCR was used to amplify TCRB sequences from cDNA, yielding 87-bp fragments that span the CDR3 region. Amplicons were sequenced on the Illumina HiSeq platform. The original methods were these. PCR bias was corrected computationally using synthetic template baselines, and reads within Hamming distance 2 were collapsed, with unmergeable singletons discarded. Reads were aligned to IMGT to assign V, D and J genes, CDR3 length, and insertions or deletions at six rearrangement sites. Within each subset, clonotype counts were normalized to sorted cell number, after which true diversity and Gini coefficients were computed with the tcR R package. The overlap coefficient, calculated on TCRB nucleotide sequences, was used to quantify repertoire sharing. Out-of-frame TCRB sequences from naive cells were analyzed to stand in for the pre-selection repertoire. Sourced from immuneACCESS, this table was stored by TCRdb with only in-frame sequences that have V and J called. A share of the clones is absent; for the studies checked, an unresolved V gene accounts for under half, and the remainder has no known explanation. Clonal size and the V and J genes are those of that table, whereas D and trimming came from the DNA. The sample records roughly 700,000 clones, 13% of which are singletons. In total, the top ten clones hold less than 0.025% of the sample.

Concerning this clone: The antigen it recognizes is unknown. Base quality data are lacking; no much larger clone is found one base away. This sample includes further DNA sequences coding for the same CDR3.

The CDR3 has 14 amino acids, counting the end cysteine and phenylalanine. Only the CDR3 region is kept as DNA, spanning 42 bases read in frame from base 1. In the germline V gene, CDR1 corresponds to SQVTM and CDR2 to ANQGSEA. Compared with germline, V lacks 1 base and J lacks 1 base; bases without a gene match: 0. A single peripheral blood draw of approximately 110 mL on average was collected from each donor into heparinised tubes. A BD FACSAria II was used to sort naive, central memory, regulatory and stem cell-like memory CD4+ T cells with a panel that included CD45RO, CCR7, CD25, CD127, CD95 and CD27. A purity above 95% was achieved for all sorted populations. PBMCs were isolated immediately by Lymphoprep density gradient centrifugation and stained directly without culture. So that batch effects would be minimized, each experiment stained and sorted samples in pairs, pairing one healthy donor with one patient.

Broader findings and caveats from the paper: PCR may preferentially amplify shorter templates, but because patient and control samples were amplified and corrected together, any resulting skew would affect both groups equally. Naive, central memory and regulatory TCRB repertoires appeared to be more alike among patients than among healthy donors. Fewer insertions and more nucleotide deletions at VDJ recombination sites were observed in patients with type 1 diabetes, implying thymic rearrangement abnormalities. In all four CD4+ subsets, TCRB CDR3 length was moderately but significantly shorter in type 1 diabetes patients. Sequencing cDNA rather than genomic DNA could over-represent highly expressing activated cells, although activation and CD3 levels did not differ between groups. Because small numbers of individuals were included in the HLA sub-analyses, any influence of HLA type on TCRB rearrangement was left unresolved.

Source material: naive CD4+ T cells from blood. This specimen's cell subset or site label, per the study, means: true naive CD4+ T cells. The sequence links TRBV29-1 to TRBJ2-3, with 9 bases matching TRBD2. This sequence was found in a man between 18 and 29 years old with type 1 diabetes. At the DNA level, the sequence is TGCAGCGTTGAAGGGACTAGCGGCACAGATACGCAGTATTTT. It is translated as CSVEGTSGTDTQYF.